The clone carrying this TCR beta chain was seen once. TCRdb's table, derived via immunoSEQ multiplex PCR, lists solely in-frame clones and lacks some. Of a few hundred thousand clones in the sample, roughly nine tenths were seen once. Participants reported their clinical history, and cohort assignment relied on those reports. Donors in Cohort 3 counted as recovered after two negative PCRs, clearance, or symptom resolution. This sample was included in a study of blood T cell repertoires in COVID-19. About the study: From T cells, B-cell-depleted T cells, or PBMCs came the material, which was cDNA or gDNA.

The CDR3 contains 14 residues. The ends were cut back, 5 bases at V and 3 bases at J, with 13 bases in the middle. In germline, CDR1 is MNHEY, CDR2 SMNVEV (reference sequence). The source is a young man who had recovered from COVID-19. The sample comprised PBMCs or T cells enriched from blood (not recorded which). The chain carries TRBV27 and TRBJ1-1; D gene unclear. CDR3 amino acids: CASSIRVPDTEAFF. The CDR3 bases are TGTGCCAGCAGTATCCGGGTCCCGGACACTGAAGCTTTCTTT.